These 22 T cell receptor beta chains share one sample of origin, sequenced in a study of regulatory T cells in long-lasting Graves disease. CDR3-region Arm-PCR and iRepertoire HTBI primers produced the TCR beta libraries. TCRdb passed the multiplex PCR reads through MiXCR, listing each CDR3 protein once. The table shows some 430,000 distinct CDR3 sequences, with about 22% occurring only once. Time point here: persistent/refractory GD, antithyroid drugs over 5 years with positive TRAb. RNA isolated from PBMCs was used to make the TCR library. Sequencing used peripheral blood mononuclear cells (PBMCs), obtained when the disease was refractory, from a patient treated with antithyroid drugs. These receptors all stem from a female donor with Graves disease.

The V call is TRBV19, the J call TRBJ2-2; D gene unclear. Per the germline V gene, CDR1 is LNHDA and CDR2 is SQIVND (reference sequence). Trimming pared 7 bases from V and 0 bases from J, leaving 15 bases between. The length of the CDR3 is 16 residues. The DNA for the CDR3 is TGTGCCAGTAAGGTAGTCGGAACAGCGAACACCGGGGAGCTGTTTTTT. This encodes CASKVVGTANTGELFF.

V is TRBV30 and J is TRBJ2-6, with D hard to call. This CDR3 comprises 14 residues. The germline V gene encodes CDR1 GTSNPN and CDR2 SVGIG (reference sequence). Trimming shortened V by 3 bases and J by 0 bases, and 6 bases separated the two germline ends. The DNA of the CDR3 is TGTGCCTGGAGCGCCTACTCTGGGGCCAACGTCCTGACTTTC. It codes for CAWSAYSGANVLTF.

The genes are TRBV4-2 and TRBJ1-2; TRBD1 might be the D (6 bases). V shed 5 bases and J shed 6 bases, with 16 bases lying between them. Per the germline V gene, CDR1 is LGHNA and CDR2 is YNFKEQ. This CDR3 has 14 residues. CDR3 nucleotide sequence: TGTGCCAGCAGCGTCGAGGGGGGTACGGATGGCTACACCTTC. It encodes CASSVEGGTDGYTF.

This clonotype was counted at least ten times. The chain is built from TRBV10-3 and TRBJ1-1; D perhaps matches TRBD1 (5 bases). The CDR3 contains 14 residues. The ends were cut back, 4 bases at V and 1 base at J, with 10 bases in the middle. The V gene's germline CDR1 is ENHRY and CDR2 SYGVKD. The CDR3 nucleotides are TGTGCCATCAGTGGGGGAGGACAGAACACTGAAGCTTTCTTT. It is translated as CAISGGGQNTEAFF.

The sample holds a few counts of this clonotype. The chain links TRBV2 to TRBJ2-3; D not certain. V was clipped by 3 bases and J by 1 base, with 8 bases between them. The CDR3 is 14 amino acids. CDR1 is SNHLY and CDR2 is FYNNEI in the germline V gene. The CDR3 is CASSDAGGTDTQYF. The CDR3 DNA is TGTGCCAGCAGTGACGCAGGAGGCACAGATACGCAGTATTTT.

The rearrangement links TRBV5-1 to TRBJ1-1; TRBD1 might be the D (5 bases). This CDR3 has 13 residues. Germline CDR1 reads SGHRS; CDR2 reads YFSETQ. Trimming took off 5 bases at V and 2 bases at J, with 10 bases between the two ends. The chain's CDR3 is CASRRQGNTEAFF. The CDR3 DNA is TGCGCCAGCAGACGGCAGGGCAACACTGAAGCTTTCTTT.

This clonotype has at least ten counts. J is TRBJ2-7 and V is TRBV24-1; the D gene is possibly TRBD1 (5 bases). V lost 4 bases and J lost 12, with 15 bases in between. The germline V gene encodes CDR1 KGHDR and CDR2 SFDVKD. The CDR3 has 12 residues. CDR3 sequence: CATSELGRVWYF. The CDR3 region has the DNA TGTGCCACCAGTGAACTCGGCAGGGTGTGGTACTTC.

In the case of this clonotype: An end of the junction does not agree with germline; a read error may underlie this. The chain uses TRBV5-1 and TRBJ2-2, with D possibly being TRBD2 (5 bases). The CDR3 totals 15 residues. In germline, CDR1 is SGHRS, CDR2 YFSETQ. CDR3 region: CVSSPEERGFGELFF. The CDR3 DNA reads TGCGTCAGCAGCCCGGAGGAGAGAGGGTTCGGGGAGCTGTTTTTT.

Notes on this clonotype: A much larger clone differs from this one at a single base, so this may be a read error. The CDR3 here is CASSISTDTQYF. The CDR3 nucleotides read TGTGCCAGCAGCATTAGCACAGATACGCAGTATTTT. The chain couples TRBV7-3 to TRBJ2-3; the D is unclear. Germline CDR1 reads SGHTA; CDR2 reads FQGTGA. The V gene lost 5 bases and the J gene lost 0 bases, with 3 bases spanning the gap. This CDR3 comprises 12 residues. The whole variable domain, filled in from reference TRBV7-3 and TRBJ2-3, reads GAGVSQTPSNKVTEKGKYVELRCDPISGHTALYWYRQSLGQGPEFLIYFQGTGAADDSGLPNDRFFAVRPEGSVSTLKIQRTERGDSAVYLCASSISTDTQYFGPGTRLTVL.

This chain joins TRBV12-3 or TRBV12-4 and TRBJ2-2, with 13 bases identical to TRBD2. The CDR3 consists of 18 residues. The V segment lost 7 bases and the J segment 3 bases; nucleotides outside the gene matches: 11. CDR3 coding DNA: TGTGCCAGCACCGGGACTAGCGGGATTCCCATTCACACCGGGGAGCTGTTTTTT. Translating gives CASTGTSGIPIHTGELFF.

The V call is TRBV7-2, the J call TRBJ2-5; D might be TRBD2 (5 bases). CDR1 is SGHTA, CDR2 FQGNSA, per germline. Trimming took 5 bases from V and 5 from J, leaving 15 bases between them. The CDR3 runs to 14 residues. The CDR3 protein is CASSPPGSWETQYF. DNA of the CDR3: TGTGCCAGCAGCCCCCCGGGGAGCTGGGAGACCCAGTACTTC.

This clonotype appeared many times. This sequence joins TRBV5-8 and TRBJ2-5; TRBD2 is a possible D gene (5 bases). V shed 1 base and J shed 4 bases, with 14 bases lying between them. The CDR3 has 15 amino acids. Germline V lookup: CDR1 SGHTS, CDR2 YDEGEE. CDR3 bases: TGTGCCAGCAGCTTGAATGGAAACGGAGGAGAGACCCAGTACTTC. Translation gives CASSLNGNGGETQYF.

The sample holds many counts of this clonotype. CDR3 sequence: CASSWGTVSNQPQHF. In DNA, the CDR3 is TGTGCCAGCAGTTGGGGGACAGTTAGCAATCAGCCCCAGCATTTT. The V gene is TRBV28, the J gene TRBJ1-5, with 7 bases fitting TRBD1. With V trimmed by 4 bases and J by 0 bases, 3 bases remained unmatched. Germline-derived CDR1 and CDR2 are MDHEN and SYDVKM. The CDR3 is made up of 15 amino acids.

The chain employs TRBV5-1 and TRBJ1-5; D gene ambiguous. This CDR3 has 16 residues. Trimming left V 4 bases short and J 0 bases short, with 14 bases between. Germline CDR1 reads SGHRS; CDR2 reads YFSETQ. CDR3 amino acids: CASSPIPGSSNQPQHF. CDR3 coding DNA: TGCGCCAGCAGCCCAATCCCCGGGAGTAGCAATCAGCCCCAGCATTTT.

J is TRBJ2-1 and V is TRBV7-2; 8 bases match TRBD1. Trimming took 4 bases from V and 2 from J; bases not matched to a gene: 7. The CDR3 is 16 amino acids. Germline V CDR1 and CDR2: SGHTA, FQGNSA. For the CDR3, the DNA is TGTGCCAGCAGCTACCGGACAGGGATTACCTACAATGAGCAGTTCTTC. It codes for CASSYRTGITYNEQFF.

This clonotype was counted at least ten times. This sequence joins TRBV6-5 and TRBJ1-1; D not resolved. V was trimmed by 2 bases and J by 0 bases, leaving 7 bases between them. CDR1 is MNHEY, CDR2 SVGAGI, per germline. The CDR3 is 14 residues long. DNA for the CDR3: TGTGCCAGCAGTTACGGGTCCCTGAACACTGAAGCTTTCTTT. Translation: CASSYGSLNTEAFF.

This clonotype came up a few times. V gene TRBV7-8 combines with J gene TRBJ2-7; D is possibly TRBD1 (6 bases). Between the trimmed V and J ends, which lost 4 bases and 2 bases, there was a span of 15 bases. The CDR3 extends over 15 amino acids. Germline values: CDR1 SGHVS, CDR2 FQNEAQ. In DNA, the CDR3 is TGTGCCAGCAGCTCCCGGGGACACGGAACCTACGAGCAGTACTTC. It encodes CASSSRGHGTYEQYF.

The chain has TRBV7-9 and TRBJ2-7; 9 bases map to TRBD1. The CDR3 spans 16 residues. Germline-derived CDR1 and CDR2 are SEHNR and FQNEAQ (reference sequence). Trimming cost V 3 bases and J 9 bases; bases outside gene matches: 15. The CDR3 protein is CASSLWTGQGPSAQYF. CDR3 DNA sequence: TGTGCCAGCAGCTTGTGGACAGGACAGGGGCCTTCGGCGCAGTACTTC.

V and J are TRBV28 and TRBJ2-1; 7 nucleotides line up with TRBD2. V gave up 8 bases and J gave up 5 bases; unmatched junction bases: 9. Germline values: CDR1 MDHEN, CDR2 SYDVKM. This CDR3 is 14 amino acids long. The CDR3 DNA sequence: TGTGCCAGCCTGTGGGCTAGCGGCCACAATGAGCAGTTCTTC. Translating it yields CASLWASGHNEQFF.

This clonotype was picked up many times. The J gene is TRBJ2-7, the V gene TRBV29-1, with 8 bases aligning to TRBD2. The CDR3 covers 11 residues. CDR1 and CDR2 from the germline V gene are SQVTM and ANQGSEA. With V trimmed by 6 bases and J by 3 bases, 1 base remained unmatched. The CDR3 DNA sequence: TGCAGCGTCGGGACTAGCTACGAGCAGTACTTC. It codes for CSVGTSYEQYF.

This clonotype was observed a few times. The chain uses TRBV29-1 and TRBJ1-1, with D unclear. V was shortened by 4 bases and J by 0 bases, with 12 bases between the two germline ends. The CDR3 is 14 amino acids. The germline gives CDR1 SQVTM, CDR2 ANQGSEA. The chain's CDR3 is CSVAVRELNTEAFF. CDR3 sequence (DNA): TGCAGCGTTGCCGTACGAGAGCTGAACACTGAAGCTTTCTTT.

The CDR3 is CSVGLRQIQETQYF. DNA for the CDR3: TGCAGCGTTGGTTTGCGACAGATCCAAGAGACCCAGTACTTC. The chain links TRBV29-1 to TRBJ2-5; weak D call: TRBD1 (5 bases). The V and J ends lost 4 bases and 1 base respectively, with 13 bases between them. Germline-derived CDR1 and CDR2 are SQVTM and ANQGSEA. CDR3 length: 14 residues.